This T cell receptor beta chain was sequenced for a study of blood T cell repertoires in COVID-19. In the study overall: The United States, Italy and Spain supplied acute and convalescent COVID-19 samples. PBMCs, B-cell-depleted T cells, or T cells provided the cDNA or gDNA that made up the material.

There are a few counts of this clone. Per the original data handling: Estimates of nucleated cell counts were drawn from the amplification of reference gene primers. The assay was immunoSEQ multiplex PCR, and TCRdb's table has in-frame clones only and misses some. V and J calls plus clone size are reproduced from that table; the DNA served to infer D and trimming. This table has 300,000 to 350,000 clones, 87% appearing once. This CDR3 comprises 14 residues. Trimming cost V 6 bases and J 2 bases, with 11 bases left between them. CDR1 MNHEY and CDR2 SVGAGI come from the germline V gene. V and J are TRBV6-5 and TRBJ2-1; tentative D call: TRBD1 (7 bases). This TCR derives from a man aged 18 to 29 with active or convalescent COVID-19. The sequenced sample consisted of peripheral blood. This chain's CDR3 is CASRRDRAYNEQFF. CDR3 bases: TGTGCCAGCAGGCGGGACAGAGCCTACAATGAGCAGTTCTTC.